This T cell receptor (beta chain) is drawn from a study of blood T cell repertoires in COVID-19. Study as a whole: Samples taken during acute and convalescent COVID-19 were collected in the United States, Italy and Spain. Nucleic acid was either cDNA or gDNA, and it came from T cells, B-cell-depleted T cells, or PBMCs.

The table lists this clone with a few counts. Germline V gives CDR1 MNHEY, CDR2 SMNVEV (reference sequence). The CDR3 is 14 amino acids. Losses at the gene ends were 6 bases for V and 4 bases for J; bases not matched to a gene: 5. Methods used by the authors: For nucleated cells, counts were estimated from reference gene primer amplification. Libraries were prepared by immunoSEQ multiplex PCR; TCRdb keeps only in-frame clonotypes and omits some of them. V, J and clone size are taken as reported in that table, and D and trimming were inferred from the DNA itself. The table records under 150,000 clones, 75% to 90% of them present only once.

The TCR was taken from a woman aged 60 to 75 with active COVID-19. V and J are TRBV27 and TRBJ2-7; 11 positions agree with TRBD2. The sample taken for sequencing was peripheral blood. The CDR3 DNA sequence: TGTGCCAGCAGCTTTAGCGGGAGGGTGTACGAGCAGTACTTC. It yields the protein CASSFSGRVYEQYF.